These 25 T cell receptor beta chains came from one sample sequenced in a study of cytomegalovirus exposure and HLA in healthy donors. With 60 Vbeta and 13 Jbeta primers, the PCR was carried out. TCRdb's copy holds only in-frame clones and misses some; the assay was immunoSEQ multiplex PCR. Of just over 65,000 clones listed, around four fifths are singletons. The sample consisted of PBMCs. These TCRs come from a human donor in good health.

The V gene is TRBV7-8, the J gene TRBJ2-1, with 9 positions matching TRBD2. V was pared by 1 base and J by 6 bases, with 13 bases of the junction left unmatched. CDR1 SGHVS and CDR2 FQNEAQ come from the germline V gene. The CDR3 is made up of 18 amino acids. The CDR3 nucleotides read TGTGCCAGCAGCTTAGTGATCGGCGGGGGGGCCTTCCTCAATGAGCAGTTCTTC. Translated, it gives CASSLVIGGGAFLNEQFF.

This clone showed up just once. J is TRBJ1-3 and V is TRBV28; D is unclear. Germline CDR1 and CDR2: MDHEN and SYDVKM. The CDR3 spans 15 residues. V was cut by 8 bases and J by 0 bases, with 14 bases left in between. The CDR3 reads CASYKYSNSGNTIYF. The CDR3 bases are TGTGCCAGCTATAAGTACAGCAACTCTGGAAACACCATATATTTT.

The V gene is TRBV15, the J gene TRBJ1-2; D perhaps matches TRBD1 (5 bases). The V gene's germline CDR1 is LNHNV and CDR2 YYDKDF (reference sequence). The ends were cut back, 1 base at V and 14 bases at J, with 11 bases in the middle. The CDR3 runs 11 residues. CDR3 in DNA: TGTGCCACCAGCAGAGGGGCAGGGCAGACCTTC. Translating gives CATSRGAGQTF.

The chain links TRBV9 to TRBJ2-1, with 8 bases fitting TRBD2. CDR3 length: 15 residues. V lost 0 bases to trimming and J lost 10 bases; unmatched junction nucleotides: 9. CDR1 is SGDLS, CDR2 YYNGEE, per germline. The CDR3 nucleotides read TGTGCCAGCAGCGTAGGGGGGACTAGAGATGGAGAGCAGTTCTTC. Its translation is CASSVGGTRDGEQFF.

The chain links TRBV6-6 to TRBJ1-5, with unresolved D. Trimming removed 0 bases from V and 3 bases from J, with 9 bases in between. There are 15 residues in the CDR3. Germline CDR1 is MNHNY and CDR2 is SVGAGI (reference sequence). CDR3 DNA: TGTGCCAGCAGTTACTCTGACACCCACAATCAGCCCCAGCATTTT. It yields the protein CASSYSDTHNQPQHF.

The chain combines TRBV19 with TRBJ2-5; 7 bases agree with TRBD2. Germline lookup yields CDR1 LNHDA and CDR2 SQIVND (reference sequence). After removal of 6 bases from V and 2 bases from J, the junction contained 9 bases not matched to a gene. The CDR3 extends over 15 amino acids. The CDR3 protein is CASSPLGGWQETQYF. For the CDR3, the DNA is TGTGCCAGTAGCCCTTTGGGGGGGTGGCAAGAGACCCAGTACTTC.

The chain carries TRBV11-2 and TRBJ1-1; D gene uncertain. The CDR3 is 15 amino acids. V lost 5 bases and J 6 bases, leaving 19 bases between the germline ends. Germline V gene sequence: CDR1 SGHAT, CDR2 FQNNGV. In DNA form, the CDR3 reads TGTGCCAGCAGCCTTCGGGCCCAATGGGGAGCTGAAGCTTTCTTT. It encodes CASSLRAQWGAEAFF.

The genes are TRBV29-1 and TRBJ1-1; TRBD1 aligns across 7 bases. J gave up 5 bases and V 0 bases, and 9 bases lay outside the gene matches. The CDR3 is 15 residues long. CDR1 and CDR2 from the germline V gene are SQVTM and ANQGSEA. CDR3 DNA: TGCAGCGTTGAAGAAGCCCACAGGGGATTGACTGAAGCTTTCTTT. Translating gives CSVEEAHRGLTEAFF.

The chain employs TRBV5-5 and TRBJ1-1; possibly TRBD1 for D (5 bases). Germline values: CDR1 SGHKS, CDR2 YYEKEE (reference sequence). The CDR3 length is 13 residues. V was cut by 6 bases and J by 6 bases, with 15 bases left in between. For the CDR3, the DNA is TGTGCCAGCACCCTCACAGGAAACGCTGAAGCTTTCTTT. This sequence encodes CASTLTGNAEAFF.

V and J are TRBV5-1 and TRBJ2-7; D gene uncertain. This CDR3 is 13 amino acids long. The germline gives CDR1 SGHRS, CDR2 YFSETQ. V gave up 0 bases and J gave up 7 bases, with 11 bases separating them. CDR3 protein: CASSLEVAGEQYF. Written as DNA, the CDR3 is TGCGCCAGCAGCTTGGAGGTAGCTGGGGAGCAGTACTTC.

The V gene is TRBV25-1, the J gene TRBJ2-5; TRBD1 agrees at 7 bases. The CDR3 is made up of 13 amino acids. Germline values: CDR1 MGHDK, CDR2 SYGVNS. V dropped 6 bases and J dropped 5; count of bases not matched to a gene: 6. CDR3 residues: CASRTGVGETQYF. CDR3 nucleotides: TGTGCCAGCAGAACAGGGGTTGGCGAGACCCAGTACTTC.

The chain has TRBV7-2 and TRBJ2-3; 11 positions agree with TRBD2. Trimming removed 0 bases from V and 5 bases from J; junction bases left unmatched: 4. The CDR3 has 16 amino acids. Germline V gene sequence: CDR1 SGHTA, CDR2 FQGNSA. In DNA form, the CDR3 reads TGTGCCAGCAGCTTAGCCTTAGCGGGGGGGGTAGATACGCAGTATTTT. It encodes CASSLALAGGVDTQYF.

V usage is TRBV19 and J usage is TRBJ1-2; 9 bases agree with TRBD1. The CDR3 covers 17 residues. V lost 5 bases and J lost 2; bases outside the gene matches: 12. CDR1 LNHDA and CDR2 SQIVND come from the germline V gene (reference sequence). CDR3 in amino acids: CASSVGQGDLGNYGYTF. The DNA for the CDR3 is TGTGCCAGTAGTGTGGGACAGGGTGATCTTGGGAACTATGGCTACACCTTC.

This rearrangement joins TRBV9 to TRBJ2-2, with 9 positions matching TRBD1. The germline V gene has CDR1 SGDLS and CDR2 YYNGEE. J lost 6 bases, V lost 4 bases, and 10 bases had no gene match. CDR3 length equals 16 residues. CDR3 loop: CASSTHGQGIAGELFF. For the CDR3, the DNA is TGTGCCAGCAGCACCCATGGACAGGGGATTGCCGGGGAGCTGTTTTTT. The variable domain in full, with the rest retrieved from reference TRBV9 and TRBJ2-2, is DSGVTQTPKHLITATGQRVTLRCSPRSGDLSVYWYQQSLDQGLQFLIQYYNGEERAKGNILERFSAQQFPDLHSELNLSSLELGDSALYFCASSTHGQGIAGELFFGEGSRLTVL.

Here the CDR3 DNA reads TGTGCCAGTAGTTCGACCACAGGGGGCTATGGCTACACCTTC. As protein: CASSSTTGGYGYTF. The J gene is TRBJ1-2, the V gene TRBV19, with 8 bases identical to TRBD1. Losses at the gene ends were 5 bases for V and 4 bases for J; bases not matched to a gene: 6. Germline CDR1 and CDR2: LNHDA and SQIVND (reference sequence). The CDR3 spans 14 residues.

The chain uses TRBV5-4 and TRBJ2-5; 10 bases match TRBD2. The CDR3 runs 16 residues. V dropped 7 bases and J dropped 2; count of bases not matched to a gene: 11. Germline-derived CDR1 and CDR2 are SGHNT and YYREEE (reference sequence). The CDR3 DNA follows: TGTGCCAGCGGACTAGCGGTGCCTTGGACACAAGAGACCCAGTACTTC. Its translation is CASGLAVPWTQETQYF.

The CDR3 loop reads CAGRDRGGGTEAFF. The DNA of the CDR3 is TGTGCCGGAAGGGACAGGGGAGGTGGCACTGAAGCTTTCTTT. The V gene is TRBV2, the J gene TRBJ1-1; 10 bases fit TRBD1. Trimming took 11 bases from V and 4 from J; bases not matched to a gene: 10. Germline CDR1 is SNHLY and CDR2 is FYNNEI. This CDR3 is built from 14 residues.

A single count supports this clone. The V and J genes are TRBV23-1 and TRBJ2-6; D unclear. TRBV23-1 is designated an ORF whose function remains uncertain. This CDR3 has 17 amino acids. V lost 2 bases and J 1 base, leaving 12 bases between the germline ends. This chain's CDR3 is CASSQDNILSGANVLTF. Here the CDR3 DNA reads TGCGCCAGCAGTCAAGACAATATATTATCTGGGGCCAACGTCCTGACTTTC.

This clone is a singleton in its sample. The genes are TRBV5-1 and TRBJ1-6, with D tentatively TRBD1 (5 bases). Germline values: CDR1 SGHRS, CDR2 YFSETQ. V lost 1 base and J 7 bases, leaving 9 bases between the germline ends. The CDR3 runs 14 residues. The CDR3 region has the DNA TGCGCCAGCAGCTTGTGGGAGGGGAATTCACCCCTCCACTTT. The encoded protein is CASSLWEGNSPLHF.

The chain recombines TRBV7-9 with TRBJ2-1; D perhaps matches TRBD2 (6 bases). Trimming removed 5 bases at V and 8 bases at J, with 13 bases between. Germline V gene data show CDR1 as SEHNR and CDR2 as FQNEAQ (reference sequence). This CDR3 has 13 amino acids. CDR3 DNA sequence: TGTGCCAGCAGCGGGGGACTTTCCGATGAGCAGTTCTTC. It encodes CASSGGLSDEQFF.

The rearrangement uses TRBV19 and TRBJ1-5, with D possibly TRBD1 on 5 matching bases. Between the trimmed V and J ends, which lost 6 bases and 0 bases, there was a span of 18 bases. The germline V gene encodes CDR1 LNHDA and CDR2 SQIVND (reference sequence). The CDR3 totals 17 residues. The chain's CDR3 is CASSTLSATDSNQPQHF. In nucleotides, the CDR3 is TGTGCCAGTAGCACCCTGTCCGCGACAGATAGCAATCAGCCCCAGCATTTT.

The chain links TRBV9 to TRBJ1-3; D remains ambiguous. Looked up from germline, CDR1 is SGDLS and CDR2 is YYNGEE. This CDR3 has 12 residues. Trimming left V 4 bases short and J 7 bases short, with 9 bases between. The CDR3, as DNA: TGTGCCAGCAGCTCCAACCGGAACACCATATATTTT. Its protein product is CASSSNRNTIYF.

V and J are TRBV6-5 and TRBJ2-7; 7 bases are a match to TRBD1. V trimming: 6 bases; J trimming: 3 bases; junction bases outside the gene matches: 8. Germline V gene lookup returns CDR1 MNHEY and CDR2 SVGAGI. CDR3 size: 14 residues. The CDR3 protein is CASSQRDRHYEQYF. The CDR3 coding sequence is TGTGCCAGCAGCCAAAGGGACAGACACTACGAGCAGTACTTC.

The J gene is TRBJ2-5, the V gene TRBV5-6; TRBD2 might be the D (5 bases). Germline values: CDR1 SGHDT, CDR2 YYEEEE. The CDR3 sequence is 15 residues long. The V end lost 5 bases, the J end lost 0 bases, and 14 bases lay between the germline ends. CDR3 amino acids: CASRVRVVYQETQYF. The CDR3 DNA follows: TGTGCCAGCAGGGTGCGGGTGGTCTACCAAGAGACCCAGTACTTC.

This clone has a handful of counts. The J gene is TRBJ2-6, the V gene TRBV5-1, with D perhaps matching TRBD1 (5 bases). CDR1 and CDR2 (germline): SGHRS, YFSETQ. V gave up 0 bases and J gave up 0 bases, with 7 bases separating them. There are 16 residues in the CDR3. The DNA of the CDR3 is TGCGCCAGCAGCTTGGAGGGGCGCTCTGGGGCCAACGTCCTGACTTTC. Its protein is CASSLEGRSGANVLTF. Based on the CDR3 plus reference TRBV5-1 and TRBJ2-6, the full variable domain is KAGVTQTPRYLIKTRGQQVTLSCSPISGHRSVSWYQQTPGQGLQFLFEYFSETQRNKGNFPGRFSGRQFSNSRSEMNVSTLELGDSALYLCASSLEGRSGANVLTFGAGSRLTVL.